One sample yielded the 18 T cell receptor beta chains listed below, sequenced in a study of blood T cell repertoires in COVID-19. The method was immunoSEQ multiplex PCR; TCRdb's version includes in-frame clones alone and lacks a portion of them. The sample holds some 250,000 clones, 86% seen once. The specimen was peripheral blood. Receptor source: a woman in her 30s with COVID-19, enrolled during active disease.

This sequence joins TRBV7-8 and TRBJ2-4; 8 bases line up with TRBD1. Germline CDR1 reads SGHVS; CDR2 reads FQNEAQ. J gave up 7 bases and V 5 bases, and 7 bases lay outside the gene matches. The CDR3 loop spans 14 amino acids. CDR3 bases: TGTGCCAGCAGCAACTGGACAGGGTTTAACATTCAGTACTTC. It yields the protein CASSNWTGFNIQYF. The full variable domain, with the rest looked up from reference TRBV7-8 and TRBJ2-4, is GAGVSQSPRYKVAKRGQDVALRCDPISGHVSLFWYQQALGQGPEFLTYFQNEAQLDKSGLPSDRFFAERPEGSVSTLKIQRTQQEDSAVYLCASSNWTGFNIQYFGAGTRLSVL.

The gene calls are TRBV19 and TRBJ1-2; TRBD1 is a possible D gene (6 bases). Germline V gene lookup returns CDR1 LNHDA and CDR2 SQIVND (reference sequence). The CDR3 totals 13 residues. V was shortened by 4 bases and J by 6 bases, with 12 bases between the two germline ends. For the CDR3, the DNA is TGTGCCAGTAGTAGGCAGGGGCGGAATGGCTACACCTTC. Its translation: CASSRQGRNGYTF.

The chain has TRBV2 and TRBJ2-3; D is undetermined. The ends were cut back, 5 bases at V and 2 bases at J, with 5 bases in the middle. Germline V lookup: CDR1 SNHLY, CDR2 FYNNEI. CDR3 size: 12 residues. The DNA of the CDR3 is TGTGCCAGCAGTTACTACACAGATACGCAGTATTTT. As protein: CASSYYTDTQYF.

The table lists this clone with a count of one. The CDR3 nucleotides are TGCGCCAGCAGCTTGGAGACAGGGGGAGCTTTCTTT. Translation: CASSLETGGAFF. The gene calls are TRBV5-1 and TRBJ1-1; 9 bases are a match to TRBD1. V lost 0 bases to trimming and J lost 10 bases; unmatched junction nucleotides: 1. Per germline, CDR1 SGHRS and CDR2 YFSETQ. This CDR3 has 12 amino acids.

V and J are TRBV5-5 and TRBJ2-1, with D uncertain. This CDR3 contains 16 residues. The germline gives CDR1 SGHKS, CDR2 YYEKEE (reference sequence). Trimming pared 2 bases from V and 6 bases from J, leaving 18 bases between. The CDR3, as DNA: TGTGCCAGCAGCTTCCCTGCGGCCAGCTCGGGCAATGAGCAGTTCTTC. Translation gives CASSFPAASSGNEQFF.

The chain employs TRBV3-1 (or the pseudogene TRBV3-2) and TRBJ1-4; unclear D gene. The V and J ends lost 3 bases and 14 bases respectively, with 10 bases between them. CDR1 LGHDT and CDR2 YNNKEL come from the germline V gene (reference sequence). The CDR3 runs 11 residues. The CDR3 DNA sequence: TGTGCCAGCAGCCAGGCCGGGATGCTGTTTTTT. It yields the protein CASSQAGMLFF.

This CDR3 is CASSYLGGNSNQPQHF. In DNA form, the CDR3 reads TGTGCCAGCAGTTACTTGGGGGGGAATAGCAATCAGCCCCAGCATTTT. The gene calls are TRBV6-6 and TRBJ1-5, with D tentatively TRBD1 (5 bases). This CDR3 is built from 16 residues. Looked up from germline, CDR1 is MNHNY and CDR2 is SVGAGI (reference sequence). With 1 base removed from V and 0 bases from J, the gap between germline ends came to 10 bases.

This clone was observed a single time. The V gene is TRBV5-4, the J gene TRBJ2-1, with 13 bases that match TRBD2. The CDR3 is 15 residues long. V lost 2 bases, J lost 6 bases, and 2 bases stayed unmatched. Per germline, CDR1 SGHNT and CDR2 YYREEE (reference sequence). The chain's CDR3 is CASSFRLAGGNEQFF. In DNA, the CDR3 is TGTGCCAGCAGCTTTAGACTAGCGGGGGGCAATGAGCAGTTCTTC. The whole variable domain, filled in from reference TRBV5-4 and TRBJ2-1, reads ETGVTQSPTHLIKTRGQQVTLRCSSQSGHNTVSWYQQALGQGPQFIFQYYREEENGRGNFPPRFSGLQFPNYSSELNVNALELDDSALYLCASSFRLAGGNEQFFGPGTRLTVL.

This clone has only a few counts. The chain recombines TRBV10-1 with TRBJ2-1; weak D call: TRBD1 (5 bases). Germline values: CDR1 WNHNN, CDR2 SYGVQD (reference sequence). The V gene lost 1 base and the J gene lost 2 bases, with 9 bases spanning the gap. This CDR3 is built from 15 residues. This CDR3 reads CASSEYAGTYNEQFF. The CDR3 DNA follows: TGCGCCAGCAGTGAGTATGCAGGGACCTACAATGAGCAGTTCTTC.

This chain joins TRBV27 and TRBJ1-1; 7 bases agree with TRBD1. Germline V CDR1 and CDR2: MNHEY, SMNVEV (reference sequence). The CDR3 has 16 amino acids. Losses at the gene ends were 6 bases for V and 5 bases for J; bases not matched to a gene: 15. In DNA form, the CDR3 reads TGTGCCAGCAGAAACCCGCAGGGGGGCGCAGGGACTGAAGCTTTCTTT. Its translation is CASRNPQGGAGTEAFF.

The chain combines TRBV6-5 with TRBJ1-2; D might be TRBD1 (6 bases). CDR3 size: 15 residues. CDR1 and CDR2 from the germline V gene are MNHEY and SVGAGI. V gave up 8 bases and J gave up 5 bases, with 21 bases separating them. The DNA of the CDR3 is TGTGCCAGCGGTAAATGGGACATGGCTTTATATGGCTACACCTTC. Protein: CASGKWDMALYGYTF.

This clone was recorded a few times. The chain has TRBV2 and TRBJ1-5; perhaps TRBD1 as D (5 bases). From germline, CDR1 is SNHLY and CDR2 FYNNEI. The CDR3 contains 15 residues. Trimming removed 6 bases at V and 0 bases at J, with 12 bases between. CDR3 amino acids: CASSRRQSSNQPQHF. The CDR3 bases are TGTGCCAGCAGCCGTAGACAGAGTAGCAATCAGCCCCAGCATTTT.

This chain connects TRBV28 to TRBJ1-1; 8 bases agree with TRBD1. CDR1 is MDHEN and CDR2 is SYDVKM in the germline V gene. CDR3 length: 16 residues. After removal of 4 bases from V and 0 bases from J, the junction contained 7 bases not matched to a gene. The DNA of the CDR3 is TGTGCCAGCAGTTGGGGAACAGGGGGATTGAACACTGAAGCTTTCTTT. This codes for CASSWGTGGLNTEAFF.

In DNA form, the CDR3 reads TGTGCCAGCAGTTCCTCCCTCCTTAGCTCCTACAATGAGCAGTTCTTC. Translated: CASSSSLLSSYNEQFF. The J gene is TRBJ2-1, the V gene TRBV6-5; no reliable D call. Germline V gene sequence: CDR1 MNHEY, CDR2 SVGAGI. The CDR3 consists of 16 residues. V was shortened by 4 bases and J by 0 bases, with 13 bases between the two germline ends.

The gene calls are TRBV18 and TRBJ2-7; TRBD2 agrees at 7 bases. With 3 bases clipped from V and 6 bases from J, the junction kept 5 bases outside the gene matches. From germline, CDR1 is KGHSH and CDR2 LQKENI. The CDR3 length is 13 residues. This CDR3 is CASSPWPSGEQYF. In nucleotides, the CDR3 is TGTGCCAGCTCACCGTGGCCTAGCGGCGAGCAGTACTTC.

The chain has TRBV10-1 and TRBJ2-7, with D possibly TRBD1 on 5 matching bases. The ends were cut back, 0 bases at V and 6 bases at J, with 9 bases in the middle. Per germline, CDR1 WNHNN and CDR2 SYGVQD (reference sequence). CDR3 length: 13 amino acids. The CDR3 protein is CASSESRAGEQYF. CDR3 in DNA: TGCGCCAGCAGTGAGTCCAGGGCCGGCGAGCAGTACTTC.

The chain recombines TRBV7-2 with TRBJ1-2; 7 positions match TRBD1. The trim removed 6 bases at V and 4 bases at J, leaving 8 bases unmatched. This CDR3 is 14 amino acids long. Germline CDR1 is SGHTA and CDR2 is FQGNSA. DNA for the CDR3: TGTGCCAGCAGTCAAGGGGGCAGTGTCTATGGCTACACCTTC. Translation: CASSQGGSVYGYTF.

The rearrangement links TRBV7-9 to TRBJ2-7; TRBD1 is a possible D gene (5 bases). Trimming took off 6 bases at V and 6 bases at J, with 12 bases between the two ends. This CDR3 has 12 amino acids. Germline V gene sequence: CDR1 SEHNR, CDR2 FQNEAQ (reference sequence). CDR3 DNA sequence: TGTGCCAGCAGTTCGGACACCCTCGAGCAGTACTTC. It yields the protein CASSSDTLEQYF. The variable domain in full, completed from reference TRBV7-9 and TRBJ2-7, reads DTGVSQNPRHKITKRGQNVTFRCDPISEHNRLYWYRQTLGQGPEFLTYFQNEAQLEKSRLLSDRFSAERPKGSFSTLEIQRTEQGDSAMYLCASSSDTLEQYFGPGTRLTVT.